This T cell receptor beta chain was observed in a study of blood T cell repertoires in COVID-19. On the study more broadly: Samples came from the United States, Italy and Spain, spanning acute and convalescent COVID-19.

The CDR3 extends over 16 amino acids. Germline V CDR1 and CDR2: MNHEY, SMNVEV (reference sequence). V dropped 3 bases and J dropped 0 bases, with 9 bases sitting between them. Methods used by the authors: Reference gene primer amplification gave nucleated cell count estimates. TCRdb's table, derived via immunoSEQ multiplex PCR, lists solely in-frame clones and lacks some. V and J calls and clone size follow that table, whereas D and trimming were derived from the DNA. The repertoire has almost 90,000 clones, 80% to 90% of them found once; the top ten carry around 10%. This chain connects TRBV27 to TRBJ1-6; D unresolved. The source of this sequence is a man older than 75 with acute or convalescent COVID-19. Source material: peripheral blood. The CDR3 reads CASSFAGSSYNSPLHF. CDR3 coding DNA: TGTGCCAGCAGTTTTGCCGGTAGCTCCTATAATTCACCCCTCCACTTT.